In its sample, the clone carrying this T cell receptor (beta chain) was seen many times. TCRdb ran MiXCR on the reads and lists one entry per CDR3 protein. This table holds about 240,000 distinct CDR3 sequences, more than 25% found once. The data were taken from a study of kidney transplant recipient with SARS-CoV-2 infection. Germline-derived CDR1 and CDR2 are DFQATT and SNEGSKA (reference sequence). V was trimmed by 3 bases and J by 0 bases, leaving 14 bases between them. The CDR3 contains 15 residues. This TCR was recovered from a male patient in his thirties who had COVID-19 and was a kidney transplant recipient. A subset of T cells may come from the graft donor. The chain combines TRBV20-1 with TRBJ1-1; TRBD1 might be the D (6 bases). Here the sequenced sample was a blood sample, taken at baseline and on roughly day 110 from a kidney transplant recipient. Here the CDR3 DNA reads TGCAGTGCTAGGACAGGTACCAGAATGAACACTGAAGCTTTCTTT. Amino acids: CSARTGTRMNTEAFF.